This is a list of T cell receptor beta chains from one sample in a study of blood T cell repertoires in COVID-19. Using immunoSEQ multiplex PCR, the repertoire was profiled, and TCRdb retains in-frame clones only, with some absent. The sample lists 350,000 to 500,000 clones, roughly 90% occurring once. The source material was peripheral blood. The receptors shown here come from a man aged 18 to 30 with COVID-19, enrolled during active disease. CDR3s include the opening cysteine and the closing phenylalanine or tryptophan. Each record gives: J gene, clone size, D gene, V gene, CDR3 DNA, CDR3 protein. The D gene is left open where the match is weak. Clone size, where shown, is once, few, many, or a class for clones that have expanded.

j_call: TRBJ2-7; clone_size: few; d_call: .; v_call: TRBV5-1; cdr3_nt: TGCGCCAGCAGCTTGGCCAGGGGGGAGGACGAGCAGTACTTC; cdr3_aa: CASSLARGEDEQYF
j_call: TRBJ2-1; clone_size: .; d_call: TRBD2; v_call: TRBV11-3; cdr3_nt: TGTGCCAGCAGCTTAGGACTAGCGGGGATTTACAATGAGCAGTTCTTC; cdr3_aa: CASSLGLAGIYNEQFF
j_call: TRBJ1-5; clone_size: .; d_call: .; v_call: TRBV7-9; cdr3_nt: TGTGCCAGCAGCTTTCTTGGCTCCAATCAGCCCCAGCATTTT; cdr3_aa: CASSFLGSNQPQHF
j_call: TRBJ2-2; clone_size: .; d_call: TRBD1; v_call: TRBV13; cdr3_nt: TGTGCCAGCAGCCCAAAGGGACAGAAAGACACCGGGGAGCTGTTTTTT; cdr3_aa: CASSPKGQKDTGELFF
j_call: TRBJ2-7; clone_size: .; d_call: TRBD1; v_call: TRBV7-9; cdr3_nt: TGTGCCAGCAGCCCGACGAGAGGGGACAGGGTAGGCGAGCAGTACTTC; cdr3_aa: CASSPTRGDRVGEQYF
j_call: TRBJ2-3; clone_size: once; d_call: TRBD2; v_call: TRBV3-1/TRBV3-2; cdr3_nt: TGTGCCAGCAGCCTCGGGACTAGCGGGGGCCGGTGGGGCACAGATACGCAGTATTTT; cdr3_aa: CASSLGTSGGRWGTDTQYF
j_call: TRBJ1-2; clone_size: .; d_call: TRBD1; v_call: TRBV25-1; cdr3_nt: TGTGCCAGCAGTGCCCAGGGGGCGCTGACCTACACCTTC; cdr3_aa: CASSAQGALTYTF
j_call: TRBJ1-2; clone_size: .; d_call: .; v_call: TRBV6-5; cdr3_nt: TGTGCCAGCACCACGGGGTACAACTATGGCTACACCTTC; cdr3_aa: CASTTGYNYGYTF
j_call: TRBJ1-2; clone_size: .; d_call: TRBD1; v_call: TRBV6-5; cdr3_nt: TGTGCCAGCAGTTACTCGACAGGGGGGACGATCGACGGCTACACCTTC; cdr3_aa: CASSYSTGGTIDGYTF
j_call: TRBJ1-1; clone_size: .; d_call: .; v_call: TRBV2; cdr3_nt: TGTGCCAGCAGACGATCCAGCGGGGGGATAGACAGGTTGGGCACTGAAGCTTTCTTT; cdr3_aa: CASRRSSGGIDRLGTEAFF
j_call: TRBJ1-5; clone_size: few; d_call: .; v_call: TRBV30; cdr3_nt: TGTGCCTGGAGTGTCTTAACGGGTCAGCCCCAGCATTTT; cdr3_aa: CAWSVLTGQPQHF
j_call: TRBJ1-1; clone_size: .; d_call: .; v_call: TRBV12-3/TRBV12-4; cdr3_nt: TGTGCCAGCAACAGGATGGCGGACACTGAAGCTTTCTTT; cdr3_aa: CASNRMADTEAFF
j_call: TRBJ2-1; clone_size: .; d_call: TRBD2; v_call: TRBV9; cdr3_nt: TGTGCCAGCAGAGCCGGGACGGCCGGGACTAGCGGGAACAATGAGCAGTTCTTC; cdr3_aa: CASRAGTAGTSGNNEQFF
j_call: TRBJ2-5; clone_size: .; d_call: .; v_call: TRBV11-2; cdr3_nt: TGTGCCAGCAGCCGGATGGGGGCAGACAACTGGGCCCAGTACTTC; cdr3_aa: CASSRMGADNWAQYF
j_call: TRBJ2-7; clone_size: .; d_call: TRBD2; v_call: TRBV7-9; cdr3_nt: TGTGCCAGCAGCTTAGCTGCGGGAGGGCTCTACGAGCAGTACTTC; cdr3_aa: CASSLAAGGLYEQYF
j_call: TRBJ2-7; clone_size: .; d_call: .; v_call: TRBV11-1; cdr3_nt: TGTGCCAGCAGCTTAGCTTCCCGGTTGCACTCCTACGAGCAGTACTTC; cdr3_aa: CASSLASRLHSYEQYF
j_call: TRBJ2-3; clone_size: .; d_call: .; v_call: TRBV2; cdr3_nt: TGTGCCAGTAAAGGGGGACCCACAGATACGCAGTATTTT; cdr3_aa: CASKGGPTDTQYF
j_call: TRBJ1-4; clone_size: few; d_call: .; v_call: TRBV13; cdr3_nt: TGTGCCAGCAGCGTATGGCGGGAGCCGTTTTTT; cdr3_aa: CASSVWREPFF
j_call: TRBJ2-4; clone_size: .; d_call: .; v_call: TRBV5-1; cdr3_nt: TGCGCCAGCAGCCACATACAGGGCGAAAACATTCAGTACTTC; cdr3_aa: CASSHIQGENIQYF